The 12 T cell receptor beta chains below all came from one sample that was sequenced in a study of T cells in Graves' hyperthyroidism and ophthalmopathy. Amplified regions were TCR beta CDR3 sequences from RNA transcripts. The primer set for the first-round RT-PCR of the TCR CDR3 was HTBI. TCRdb passed the multiplex PCR reads through MiXCR, listing each CDR3 protein once. The table records nearly 600,000 distinct CDR3 sequences, 14% of them present only once. The material sequenced was blood. These receptors all come from a woman in her late teens or twenties with Graves' ophthalmopathy.

The chain employs TRBV5-6 and TRBJ2-4; D not resolved. The CDR3 is made up of 15 amino acids. V was shortened by 0 bases and J by 3 bases, with 10 bases between the two germline ends. The germline V gene encodes CDR1 SGHDT and CDR2 YYEEEE. DNA of the CDR3: TGTGCCAGCAGCTTGGAATTGAGTGGCAAAAACATTCAGTACTTC. As protein: CASSLELSGKNIQYF.

This clonotype has a count of ten or more. The chain combines TRBV2 with TRBJ2-2; 7 bases match TRBD2. The CDR3 sequence is 17 residues long. J was trimmed by 1 base and V by 1 base; bases with no gene match: 6. Germline CDR1 reads SNHLY; CDR2 reads FYNNEI. CDR3 in DNA: TGTGCCAGCAGTGAAGAGGGAGGGAGGCGGAACACCGGGGAGCTGTTTTTT. Translating it yields CASSEEGGRRNTGELFF.

This clonotype was recorded many times. This chain connects TRBV4-1 to TRBJ2-7, with TRBD2 identical over 14 bases. Germline CDR1 MGHRA, CDR2 YSYEKL. The CDR3 is 15 residues long. The V gene end was trimmed by 4 bases and the J gene end by 6 bases; junction bases not matched to a gene: 5. CDR3 sequence: CASSRGLAGVGEQYF. In nucleotides, the CDR3 is TGCGCCAGCAGCCGGGGACTAGCGGGAGTTGGCGAGCAGTACTTC.

Ten or more counts support this clonotype. V gene TRBV11-3 combines with J gene TRBJ2-5; possible D gene TRBD2, 5 bases. The V end was cut by 0 bases, the J end by 5 bases, with 13 bases between. CDR3 size: 15 residues. Germline loops: CDR1 SGHNT, CDR2 YENEEA. The CDR3 loop reads CASSLEPGLGETQYF. CDR3 bases: TGTGCCAGCAGCTTAGAGCCGGGGTTGGGGGAGACCCAGTACTTC.

This clonotype was detected only once. This chain connects TRBV12-3 or TRBV12-4 to TRBJ2-7, with 10 nucleotides matching TRBD1. This CDR3 has 15 residues. The J segment lost 2 bases and the V segment lost 6 bases, leaving 7 bases of the junction unmatched. The CDR3 sequence is CASRPGTGATYEQYF. Written as DNA, the CDR3 is TGTGCCAGCAGGCCCGGGACAGGGGCCACCTACGAGCAGTACTTC.

This clonotype was detected many times. The chain recombines TRBV2 with TRBJ2-3; D is unresolved. The V gene's germline CDR1 is SNHLY and CDR2 FYNNEI. The CDR3 runs 13 residues. Trimming shortened V by 4 bases and J by 7 bases, and 12 bases separated the two germline ends. For the CDR3, the DNA is TGTGCCAGCAGTGCTGAGCTCGAGAATACGCAGTATTTT. Translation: CASSAELENTQYF.

The V and J genes are TRBV29-1 and TRBJ2-2; 8 nucleotides agree with TRBD2. The V segment lost 0 bases and the J segment 5 bases; nucleotides outside the gene matches: 5. Germline values: CDR1 SQVTM, CDR2 ANQGSEA. The CDR3 extends over 15 amino acids. This chain's CDR3 is CSVEDRTSGTGELFF. For the CDR3, the DNA is TGCAGCGTTGAAGATCGAACTAGCGGAACCGGGGAGCTGTTTTTT.

The CDR3 nucleotides are TGTGCCAGCAGCATCGGGACTAGCGGGGGCTACGAGCAGTACTTC. This sequence encodes CASSIGTSGGYEQYF. The chain has TRBV7-2 and TRBJ2-7; TRBD2 agrees at 14 bases. The J segment lost 3 bases and the V segment lost 5 bases, leaving 3 bases of the junction unmatched. The CDR3 contains 15 residues. From germline, CDR1 is SGHTA and CDR2 FQGNSA.

The chain couples TRBV28 to TRBJ1-4; D unclear. The V and J ends lost 7 bases and 0 bases respectively, with 9 bases between them. Germline V lookup: CDR1 MDHEN, CDR2 SYDVKM. CDR3 length equals 14 residues. CDR3 sequence: CASTGQATNEKLFF. The CDR3 coding sequence is TGTGCCAGCACGGGCCAGGCAACTAATGAAAAACTGTTTTTT.

This clonotype was detected ten times or more. The chain has TRBV5-8 and TRBJ2-7; D gene ambiguous. Germline V CDR1 and CDR2: SGHTS, YDEGEE. V was cut by 4 bases and J by 1 base, with 15 bases left in between. CDR3 length: 15 amino acids. The CDR3 protein is CASSLALTASYEQYF. CDR3 nucleotides: TGTGCCAGCAGCCTCGCCTTGACCGCGTCCTACGAGCAGTACTTC.

This clonotype was seen repeatedly, ten times or more. This chain connects TRBV6-5 to TRBJ2-7; 8 bases align to TRBD2. CDR3 length: 16 amino acids. V lost 0 bases to trimming and J lost 5 bases; unmatched junction nucleotides: 9. Germline V lookup: CDR1 MNHEY, CDR2 SVGAGI. The CDR3 coding sequence is TGTGCCAGCAGTTACTCAGGAATCGGACTAGCAGACGAGCAGTACTTC. Encoded protein: CASSYSGIGLADEQYF.

In this sample, this clonotype turned up many times. The chain links TRBV20-1 to TRBJ2-7, with 10 bases that match TRBD2. The junction had 9 bases not matched to a gene; V was cut back by 5 bases and J by 2 bases. Per the germline V gene, CDR1 is DFQATT and CDR2 is SNEGSKA (reference sequence). This CDR3 has 15 amino acids. The CDR3 loop reads CSAGRGLAGAYEQYF. The CDR3, as DNA: TGCAGTGCTGGGAGGGGGCTAGCGGGGGCCTACGAGCAGTACTTC.